The next 24 T cell receptor beta chains were all read from a single sample in a study of T cell responses to AZD1222 COVID-19 vaccine. TCRdb keeps only in-frame clones here, not all; method: immunoSEQ multiplex PCR. The repertoire holds 150,000 to 200,000 clones, about nine tenths seen once, with roughly 1.7% in the top ten. The starting material was peripheral blood, obtained 28 days after the second AZD1222 dose. These TCRs come from an adult who received the AZD1222 COVID-19 vaccine.

The chain combines TRBV7-9 with TRBJ1-1, with a possible D match to TRBD1 (6 bases). The V end lost 4 bases, the J end lost 4 bases, and 13 bases lay between the germline ends. Germline loops: CDR1 SEHNR, CDR2 FQNEAQ (reference sequence). The CDR3 runs 14 residues. The CDR3 spells CASSSQGEITEAFF. Written as DNA, the CDR3 is TGTGCCAGCAGCTCACAGGGAGAAATCACTGAAGCTTTCTTT.

The chain links TRBV7-9 to TRBJ1-2, with D uncertain. The CDR3 is made up of 16 amino acids. Trimming took 0 bases from V and 0 from J, leaving 11 bases between them. Germline V CDR1 and CDR2: SEHNR, FQNEAQ (reference sequence). The CDR3 is CASSLATEGANYGYTF. For the CDR3, the DNA is TGTGCCAGCAGCTTAGCGACGGAAGGTGCTAACTATGGCTACACCTTC.

J is TRBJ1-2 and V is TRBV30; unclear D gene. From germline, CDR1 is GTSNPN and CDR2 SVGIG (reference sequence). V lost 5 bases and J lost 0, with 13 bases in between. The CDR3 contains 14 residues. The CDR3 nucleotides read TGTGCCTGGGAGCCAGAACCAGCTAACTATGGCTACACCTTC. As protein: CAWEPEPANYGYTF.

The J gene is TRBJ1-4, the V gene TRBV2; D uncertain. The CDR3 is 14 amino acids. The germline gives CDR1 SNHLY, CDR2 FYNNEI. The V end lost 7 bases, the J end lost 0 bases, and 9 bases lay between the germline ends. CDR3 in DNA: TGTGCCAGCACGGGCGGAGCAACTAATGAAAAACTGTTTTTT. This codes for CASTGGATNEKLFF.

The chain combines TRBV7-3 with TRBJ1-1, with D possibly TRBD1 on 5 matching bases. The CDR3 sequence is 13 residues long. Deletions cut 5 bases from V and 11 bases from J, with 18 bases between. The germline gives CDR1 SGHTA, CDR2 FQGTGA. CDR3 sequence reads: CASSPDPGGTAFF. The CDR3 DNA reads as TGTGCCAGCAGCCCCGACCCGGGGGGGACCGCTTTCTTT.

The chain combines TRBV4-1 with TRBJ2-1; 10 bases align to TRBD2. CDR3 length: 17 amino acids. Germline CDR1 is MGHRA and CDR2 is YSYEKL. Trimming removed 4 bases from V and 6 bases from J; junction bases left unmatched: 12. The CDR3 is CASSPKRELAGSNEQFF. DNA for the CDR3: TGCGCCAGCAGCCCAAAACGGGAACTAGCGGGATCCAATGAGCAGTTCTTC.

The V gene is TRBV18, the J gene TRBJ1-1; 7 positions agree with TRBD1. CDR1 and CDR2 (germline): KGHSH, LQKENI. The V segment lost 3 bases and the J segment 4 bases; nucleotides outside the gene matches: 5. This CDR3 has 14 amino acids. The CDR3 loop is CASSPTTGSTEAFF. CDR3 DNA: TGTGCCAGCTCACCCACGACAGGGAGCACTGAAGCTTTCTTT.

The chain recombines TRBV3-1 (or the pseudogene TRBV3-2) with TRBJ2-1, with unresolved D. Germline CDR1 reads LGHDT; CDR2 reads YNNKEL (reference sequence). CDR3 length equals 12 residues. Trimming left V 2 bases short and J 8 bases short, with 7 bases between. CDR3 in DNA: TGTGCCAGCAGCCAAATTTTACATGAGCAGTTCTTC. It yields the protein CASSQILHEQFF.

The chain has TRBV6-5 and TRBJ1-3, with a possible D match to TRBD1 (5 bases). Trimming shortened V by 5 bases and J by 2 bases, and 10 bases separated the two germline ends. The CDR3 length is 14 residues. The germline CDR1 and CDR2 sequences are MNHEY and SVGAGI. CDR3 residues: CASSPPGPGNTIYF. CDR3 sequence (DNA): TGTGCCAGCAGTCCACCGGGGCCTGGAAACACCATATATTTT.

The chain has TRBV6-5 and TRBJ2-7, with a possible D match to TRBD1 (7 bases). Germline V gene lookup returns CDR1 MNHEY and CDR2 SVGAGI. V shed 6 bases and J shed 4 bases, with 13 bases lying between them. The CDR3 spans 13 residues. For the CDR3, the DNA is TGTGCCAGCAGCCCAGGGGGGTCGTACGAGCAGTACTTC. The encoded protein is CASSPGGSYEQYF.

V and J are TRBV5-6 and TRBJ1-5; tentative D call: TRBD1 (6 bases). Trimming left V 0 bases short and J 6 bases short, with 7 bases between. This CDR3 region has 13 residues. The germline CDR1 and CDR2 sequences are SGHDT and YYEEEE. The CDR3 reads CASSLGGAQPQHF. The CDR3 nucleotides are TGTGCCAGCAGCTTGGGGGGGGCTCAGCCCCAGCATTTT.

The V and J genes are TRBV5-5 and TRBJ2-3, with 7 bases lining up with TRBD1. Germline values: CDR1 SGHKS, CDR2 YYEKEE (reference sequence). Losses at the gene ends were 0 bases for V and 4 bases for J; bases not matched to a gene: 2. The CDR3 length is 14 residues. The CDR3 is CASSLGQGADTQYF. The CDR3 nucleotides are TGTGCCAGCAGCTTGGGTCAGGGGGCAGATACGCAGTATTTT.

This sequence joins TRBV6-5 and TRBJ2-7; tentatively, D is TRBD1 or TRBD2 (7 bases each). The CDR3 covers 16 residues. Germline V gene sequence: CDR1 MNHEY, CDR2 SVGAGI. V lost 2 bases, J lost 0 bases, and 14 bases lay in between. The CDR3 protein is CASSYGRGQSSYEQYF. The CDR3 DNA reads as TGTGCCAGCAGTTACGGGAGGGGGCAGAGCTCCTACGAGCAGTACTTC.

This clone was observed a few times. The chain recombines TRBV6-4 with TRBJ1-6; D gene ambiguous. The CDR3 loop spans 13 amino acids. V shed 6 bases and J shed 10 bases, with 13 bases lying between them. Looked up from germline, CDR1 is MRHNA and CDR2 is SNTAGT. CDR3 sequence: CASSRSDESPLHF. Written as DNA, the CDR3 is TGTGCCAGCAGCCGCTCTGATGAATCACCCCTCCACTTT.

This chain joins TRBV5-6 and TRBJ1-2; maybe TRBD1 (6 bases). CDR3 length: 14 residues. V was pared by 2 bases and J by 2 bases, with 10 bases between. Looked up from germline, CDR1 is SGHDT and CDR2 is YYEEEE. The CDR3 DNA reads TGTGCCAGCAGCTTCACAGGGTGGAACTATGGCTACACCTTC. Translating it yields CASSFTGWNYGYTF.

The rearrangement uses TRBV11-3 and TRBJ2-1; D remains ambiguous. V was cut by 5 bases and J by 3 bases, with 5 bases left in between. Germline lookup yields CDR1 SGHNT and CDR2 YENEEA. The CDR3 is 12 amino acids. The CDR3 reads CASSLNYNEQFF. CDR3 nucleotide sequence: TGTGCCAGCAGCCTCAACTACAATGAGCAGTTCTTC. The full variable domain, completed using reference TRBV11-3 and TRBJ2-1, is EAGVVQSPRYKIIEKKQPVAFWCNPISGHNTLYWYLQNLGQGPELLIRYENEEAVDDSQLPKDRFSAERLKGVDSTLKIQPAELGDSAVYLCASSLNYNEQFFGPGTRLTVL.

The chain joins TRBV30 to TRBJ2-7, with 7 positions matching TRBD1. The junction had 7 bases not matched to a gene; V was cut back by 3 bases and J by 2 bases. The CDR3 loop spans 14 amino acids. Germline V lookup: CDR1 GTSNPN, CDR2 SVGIG (reference sequence). The CDR3 DNA sequence: TGTGCCTGGAGCAGACAGGGTAATGCCTACGAGCAGTACTTC. It codes for CAWSRQGNAYEQYF.

This clone was counted once. This sequence joins TRBV6-6 and TRBJ1-3; D is unclear. Germline CDR1 reads MNHNY; CDR2 reads SVGAGI (reference sequence). V lost 4 bases to trimming and J lost 4 bases, with 5 bases between them. The CDR3 runs to 12 residues. CDR3 sequence: CASSSPGNTIYF. Written as DNA, the CDR3 is TGTGCCAGCAGTTCCCCGGGAAACACCATATATTTT.

The chain recombines TRBV19 with TRBJ1-1, with D possibly being TRBD1 (5 bases). The germline V gene encodes CDR1 LNHDA and CDR2 SQIVND (reference sequence). The V and J ends lost 3 bases and 4 bases respectively, with 12 bases between them. There are 14 residues in the CDR3. The CDR3 sequence: CASSMTSGGTEAFF. The CDR3 DNA reads as TGTGCCAGTAGTATGACGAGTGGGGGCACTGAAGCTTTCTTT.

The chain links TRBV9 to TRBJ1-3, with TRBD1 matching 7 bases. The CDR3 spans 16 residues. Germline V lookup: CDR1 SGDLS, CDR2 YYNGEE. Germline trimming cut 4 bases from V and 1 base from J; bases unmatched to any gene: 8. DNA of the CDR3: TGTGCCAGCAGCCCGTCGACAGGGCGTTCTGGAAACACCATATATTTT. Amino acids: CASSPSTGRSGNTIYF.

CDR3 loop: CASSLVAGGSTDTQYF. CDR3 DNA sequence: TGTGCCAGCAGCTTAGTGGCAGGGGGGAGCACAGATACGCAGTATTTT. The V call is TRBV11-3, the J call TRBJ2-3; TRBD1 is a possible D gene (7 bases). This CDR3 is 16 amino acids long. CDR1 and CDR2 (germline): SGHNT, YENEEA. Trimming removed 1 base at V and 0 bases at J, with 11 bases between.

This chain links TRBV30 with TRBJ1-6; TRBD1 matches at 8 bases. V shed 0 bases and J 2 bases; nucleotides not matched to a gene: 12. The CDR3 spans 19 residues. In germline, CDR1 is GTSNPN, CDR2 SVGIG (reference sequence). CDR3 sequence (DNA): TGTGCCTGGAGTGTAAGCCGGCAGGGGGCTGTAGCCTATAATTCACCCCTCCACTTT. Encoded protein: CAWSVSRQGAVAYNSPLHF.

V is TRBV6-2 or TRBV6-3 and J is TRBJ2-7, with D possibly matching TRBD2 (6 bases). This CDR3 is built from 16 residues. V gave up 6 bases and J gave up 0 bases, with 18 bases separating them. Per germline, CDR1 MNHEY and CDR2 SVGEGT. The CDR3, as DNA: TGTGCCAGCAGCCGTAAGGTCCGGGGGTCCTCCTACGAGCAGTACTTC. Protein: CASSRKVRGSSYEQYF.

The J gene is TRBJ1-5, the V gene TRBV14; unclear D gene. Germline V gene sequence: CDR1 SGHDN, CDR2 FVKESK. V was trimmed by 0 bases and J by 10 bases, leaving 10 bases between them. The CDR3 extends over 13 amino acids. CDR3 in amino acids: CASSQDTGGPQHF. Written as DNA, the CDR3 is TGTGCCAGCAGCCAAGATACGGGTGGCCCCCAGCATTTT.